Below, 20 T cell receptor beta chains from the same sample are listed, as sequenced in a study of blood T cell repertoires in COVID-19. Data came from immunoSEQ multiplex PCR; TCRdb stores just in-frame clones and leaves some out. The sample has 150,000 to 200,000 clones, about 85% seen once. Specimen: peripheral blood. The receptors stem from a man aged 40-49 years with acute or convalescent COVID-19.

The chain uses TRBV28 and TRBJ1-1; 10 bases align to TRBD1. The germline CDR1 and CDR2 sequences are MDHEN and SYDVKM. There are 17 residues in the CDR3. V trimming: 5 bases; J trimming: 7 bases; junction bases outside the gene matches: 16. The CDR3 coding sequence is TGTGCCAGCAGTCCACCCCCCGGGACAGGGGACGCGAGTGAAGCTTTCTTT. Residues: CASSPPPGTGDASEAFF.

DNA for the CDR3: TGTGCCAGCTGGGACAGGGCTAACTACGAGCAGTACTTC. Translation gives CASWDRANYEQYF. This sequence joins TRBV2 and TRBJ2-7, with 9 bases fitting TRBD1. Germline CDR1 and CDR2: SNHLY and FYNNEI. The junction had 5 bases not matched to a gene; V was cut back by 8 bases and J by 3 bases. This CDR3 region has 13 residues.

This clone has just one count. The chain is built from TRBV29-1 and TRBJ1-1; 9 bases agree with TRBD1. The CDR3 covers 13 residues. The V segment lost 6 bases and the J segment 1 base; nucleotides outside the gene matches: 3. Germline CDR1 is SQVTM and CDR2 is ANQGSEA. The CDR3 loop is CSVAQGANTEAFF. DNA of the CDR3: TGCAGCGTCGCACAGGGGGCGAACACTGAAGCTTTCTTT.

The V call is TRBV19, the J call TRBJ1-2, with 12 bases that match TRBD1. Looked up from germline, CDR1 is LNHDA and CDR2 is SQIVND (reference sequence). Germline trimming cut 5 bases from V and 8 bases from J; bases unmatched to any gene: 6. The CDR3 has 14 residues. The CDR3 here is CASSGDRGPEGYTF. The DNA for the CDR3 is TGTGCCAGTAGTGGGGACAGGGGGCCGGAGGGCTACACCTTC.

V gene TRBV5-6 combines with J gene TRBJ2-2, with 7 nucleotides matching TRBD1. Trimming at V came to 4 bases and at J to 2 bases, leaving 5 bases not matched to a gene. This CDR3 is built from 15 residues. Germline CDR1 reads SGHDT; CDR2 reads YYEEEE. CDR3 sequence (DNA): TGTGCCAGCAGCCCGACAGGGCAAAACACCGGGGAGCTGTTTTTT. It codes for CASSPTGQNTGELFF. The full variable domain, rest sourced from reference TRBV5-6 and TRBJ2-2, is DAGVTQSPTHLIKTRGQQVTLRCSPKSGHDTVSWYQQALGQGPQFIFQYYEEEERQRGNFPDRFSGHQFPNYSSELNVNALLLGDSALYLCASSPTGQNTGELFFGEGSRLTVL.

V usage is TRBV9 and J usage is TRBJ1-1; D call uncertain. CDR3 length: 15 amino acids. Germline CDR1 is SGDLS and CDR2 is YYNGEE. The V end lost 5 bases, the J end lost 0 bases, and 14 bases lay between the germline ends. The CDR3 sequence is CASSANPTLNTEAFF. Here the CDR3 DNA reads TGTGCCAGCAGTGCAAATCCGACATTGAACACTGAAGCTTTCTTT.

The rearrangement links TRBV4-2 to TRBJ2-7, with 7 bases fitting TRBD1. Germline assignment: CDR1 LGHNA and CDR2 YNFKEQ. V trimming: 1 base; J trimming: 2 bases; junction bases outside the gene matches: 5. The CDR3 length is 15 residues. The CDR3 protein is CASSQVGTAAYEQYF. The DNA for the CDR3 is TGTGCCAGCAGCCAAGTGGGGACAGCCGCCTACGAGCAGTACTTC.

The chain has TRBV6-5 and TRBJ2-1; 8 positions agree with TRBD2. Germline CDR1 MNHEY, CDR2 SVGAGI. V trimming: 7 bases; J trimming: 8 bases; junction bases outside the gene matches: 10. This CDR3 is built from 14 residues. The CDR3 protein is CASTSSGGVYEQFF. DNA for the CDR3: TGTGCCAGCACCTCATCCGGGGGGGTCTATGAGCAGTTCTTC.

This chain uses TRBV9 with TRBJ1-2; unclear D gene. V was trimmed by 0 bases and J by 4 bases, leaving 7 bases between them. CDR3 length equals 13 residues. Germline assignment: CDR1 SGDLS and CDR2 YYNGEE. The CDR3 loop reads CASSVDGVYGYTF. The DNA for the CDR3 is TGTGCCAGCAGCGTAGACGGAGTCTATGGCTACACCTTC.

V is TRBV19 and J is TRBJ2-2; D is unresolved. Germline lookup yields CDR1 LNHDA and CDR2 SQIVND (reference sequence). CDR3 length: 12 residues. Trimming stripped 4 bases from V and 6 bases from J, with 6 bases between. CDR3 DNA: TGTGCCAGTAGTACTTTTGCCGGGGAGCTGTTTTTT. It yields the protein CASSTFAGELFF.

The chain has TRBV3-1 (or the pseudogene TRBV3-2) and TRBJ1-1; perhaps TRBD1 as D (6 bases). Trimming took off 3 bases at V and 3 bases at J, with 14 bases between the two ends. Looked up from germline, CDR1 is LGHDT and CDR2 is YNNKEL (reference sequence). This CDR3 region has 15 residues. CDR3 sequence (DNA): TGTGCCAGCAGCCACCGGGCGGGGGCCCACACTGAAGCTTTCTTT. This sequence encodes CASSHRAGAHTEAFF.

The chain combines TRBV7-3 with TRBJ1-4, with no clear D. V was clipped by 2 bases and J by 0 bases, with 4 bases between them. From germline, CDR1 is SGHTA and CDR2 FQGTGA. CDR3 length: 14 amino acids. Here the CDR3 DNA reads TGTGCCAGCAGCTTACGGGCAACTAATGAAAAACTGTTTTTT. This gives the protein CASSLRATNEKLFF.

V is TRBV20-1 and J is TRBJ2-1, with 9 nucleotides matching TRBD1. This CDR3 is built from 11 residues. V trimming: 5 bases; J trimming: 8 bases; junction bases outside the gene matches: 1. Germline CDR1 reads DFQATT; CDR2 reads SNEGSKA (reference sequence). Here the CDR3 DNA reads TGCAGTGCTGGACAGGGGCATGAGCAGTTCTTC. Amino acids: CSAGQGHEQFF.

V usage is TRBV3-1 (or the pseudogene TRBV3-2) and J usage is TRBJ1-5; 9 nucleotides align to TRBD1. CDR3 size: 17 residues. V gave up 0 bases and J gave up 2 bases; unmatched junction bases: 5. The V gene's germline CDR1 is LGHDT and CDR2 YNNKEL (reference sequence). The CDR3 region is CASSQEPGQGRNQPQHF. The CDR3 DNA reads TGTGCCAGCAGCCAAGAACCAGGACAGGGGCGCAATCAGCCCCAGCATTTT.

This chain joins TRBV28 and TRBJ2-6; 9 nucleotides agree with TRBD1. V trimming: 3 bases; J trimming: 15 bases; junction bases outside the gene matches: 6. The CDR3 runs 13 residues. The V gene's germline CDR1 is MDHEN and CDR2 SYDVKM. The CDR3 is CASSLRQGQGLTF. In DNA form, the CDR3 reads TGTGCCAGCAGTTTGAGACAGGGACAGGGCCTGACTTTC.

V gene TRBV4-2 combines with J gene TRBJ1-1; 7 positions agree with TRBD1. V lost 3 bases and J lost 7; bases outside the gene matches: 8. The CDR3 runs 14 residues. Per germline, CDR1 LGHNA and CDR2 YNFKEQ. The CDR3, as DNA: TGTGCCAGCAGCCATACCAGGGGGAAGGATGAAGCTTTCTTT. Residues: CASSHTRGKDEAFF.

CDR3: CASSGLQGEGTEAFF. The CDR3, as DNA: TGTGCCAGCAGCGGCCTACAGGGCGAGGGCACTGAAGCTTTCTTT. V gene TRBV9 combines with J gene TRBJ1-1, with D maybe TRBD1 (6 bases). This CDR3 comprises 15 residues. Trimming took 3 bases from V and 4 from J, leaving 16 bases between them. Germline CDR1 and CDR2: SGDLS and YYNGEE.

The chain carries TRBV5-6 and TRBJ2-7; D remains unclear. V gave up 2 bases and J gave up 5 bases, with 5 bases separating them. The CDR3 covers 11 residues. Germline loops: CDR1 SGHDT, CDR2 YYEEEE. The CDR3 DNA is TGTGCCAGCAGCTTAGCGAACGAGCAGTACTTC. As protein: CASSLANEQYF.

V usage is TRBV11-2 and J usage is TRBJ2-2; D perhaps matches TRBD2 (5 bases). Germline CDR1 SGHAT, CDR2 FQNNGV. The CDR3 spans 16 residues. With 4 bases removed from V and 0 bases from J, the gap between germline ends came to 12 bases. The CDR3 region has the DNA TGTGCCAGCAGCTCCCGAGGGCTAGCGAACACCGGGGAGCTGTTTTTT. The encoded protein is CASSSRGLANTGELFF.

The gene calls are TRBV27 and TRBJ2-2; D is perhaps TRBD2 (6 bases). Trimming pared 3 bases from V and 1 base from J, leaving 18 bases between. This CDR3 is built from 18 residues. Looked up from germline, CDR1 is MNHEY and CDR2 is SMNVEV (reference sequence). CDR3 residues: CASSFDRKAGMNTGELFF. The CDR3 DNA is TGTGCCAGCAGTTTTGATAGGAAGGCGGGAATGAACACCGGGGAGCTGTTTTTT.